Listed below are T cell receptor beta chains from one sample, sequenced in a study of blood T cell repertoires in COVID-19. Some clones are missing from TCRdb's copy, which holds only in-frame ones; the method was immunoSEQ multiplex PCR. The data show fewer than 150,000 clones, under 80% seen once. Source material: peripheral blood. Source of these receptors: a man aged 70 or older with acute or convalescent COVID-19. Both conserved end residues are part of each CDR3. The D gene is left open where the match is weak. The size of a clone is reported for some rows only, either as once, few or many, or as a class for expanded clones.

V gene	D gene	clone size	J gene	CDR3 DNA	CDR3 protein
TRBV19	NA	NA	TRBJ1-1	TGTGCCAGTAGTATAAACCCGAACAGGGTCAGGACTGAAGCTTTCTTT	CASSINPNRVRTEAFF
TRBV5-1	NA	NA	TRBJ1-1	TGCGCCAGCAACGCAGCCGGGGGTGGTACTGAAGCTTTCTTT	CASNAAGGGTEAFF
TRBV5-4	TRBD1	NA	TRBJ2-1	TGTGCCAGCAGCTTGGGGACAGGGCGGAGTGAGCAGTTCTTC	CASSLGTGRSEQFF
TRBV20-1	NA	few	TRBJ1-2	TGCAGTGCTAGTAGACAGAACCGTGGCTACACCTTC	CSASRQNRGYTF
TRBV29-1	TRBD1	NA	TRBJ1-1	TGCAGCGTTGATGGGACAGGGGGTGGGACTGAAGCTTTCTTT	CSVDGTGGGTEAFF
TRBV18	NA	once	TRBJ1-4	TGTGCCAGCTCAGCCATTGGGGAGGGGAATGAAAAACTGTTTTTT	CASSAIGEGNEKLFF
TRBV9	NA	NA	TRBJ2-3	TGTGCCAGCAGCACCCCGGGCGGGGGCACAGATACGCAGTATTTT	CASSTPGGGTDTQYF
TRBV4-3	NA	NA	TRBJ1-2	TGCGCCAGCAGCCAAGATCGGTCAGGGGACGGCTACACCTTC	CASSQDRSGDGYTF
TRBV9	TRBD2	NA	TRBJ2-7	TGTGCCAGCAGCGTAGGAACTAGCGGGGGGGCCCTATACGAGCAGTACTTC	CASSVGTSGGALYEQYF
TRBV5-1	TRBD2	NA	TRBJ2-1	TGCGCCAGCAGCTTGATTGCGGGGGGTAGGGTGAATGAGCAGTTCTTC	CASSLIAGGRVNEQFF
TRBV2	NA	NA	TRBJ2-3	TGTGCCAGCAACGTTCGCGGGGGCACAGATACGCAGTATTTT	CASNVRGGTDTQYF
TRBV27	NA	NA	TRBJ1-6	TGTGCCAGCAGTAGACCCCAGGGTGGTTATTCACCCCTCCACTTT	CASSRPQGGYSPLHF
TRBV29-1	NA	NA	TRBJ2-5	TGCAGCGTTGAACGGTCAGGGGTTATGGAGACCCAGTACTTC	CSVERSGVMETQYF
TRBV11-3	TRBD2	once	TRBJ2-1	TGTGCCAGCAGCGGAGCCGGGACTAGCGGTCTAAATGAGCAGTTCTTC	CASSGAGTSGLNEQFF
TRBV4-3	NA	once	TRBJ2-2	TGCGCCAGCAGCCAAGATCTGCGGGCGGCGAACACCGGGGAGCTGTTTTTT	CASSQDLRAANTGELFF